This T cell receptor beta chain comes out of a study of technical replicates of blood from a few donors. Assay: immunoSEQ multiplex PCR; the TCRdb copy retains only in-frame clones and omits some. The table has around 86,000 clones, 90% to 97% seen once; the top ten hold around 0.2%. This clone was recorded only once. The sequence came from a human donor in good health. The sequenced sample was T cells isolated from PBMCs.

The CDR3, as DNA: TGTGCCAGCTTTTCCCCTCCGGGACAGAGAAACAATGAGCAGTTCTTC. It specifies CASFSPPGQRNNEQFF. The chain couples TRBV28 to TRBJ2-1; 7 bases match TRBD1. The CDR3 is made up of 16 amino acids. Trimming took 8 bases from V and 5 from J; bases not matched to a gene: 15. Germline V lookup: CDR1 MDHEN, CDR2 SYDVKM.